This TCR beta chain came from a study of chemoradiotherapy in HPV16-positive cancers (dated by TCRdb to the early 2020s). Concerning the study at large: Functional T-cell assays on cells from a couple of HPV16-positive patients defined candidate HPV-specific T-cell clones and common TCR motifs. The candidate HPV-specific TCRs and motifs were subsequently tracked in TCR repertoires obtained from some 90 patients with HPV-related cancers. The study set out to ask whether T-cell immunity against the HPV oncoproteins E6 and E7 changes over the course of chemoradiotherapy and whether that immunity affects survival.

Libraries were made using the immunoSEQ multiplex PCR assay. Here the immuneACCESS table is served through TCRdb, limited to in-frame sequences with V and J called. Missing clones are a known gap in these copies; in checked studies unresolved V genes cover under half, and the rest lacks a known reason. The sample table lists thousands of clones, approximately 80% of them with a count of one. The top ten constitute 1.9% of the sample. Overall study outcomes, separate from this receptor: The functional definition of HPV-specific T cells came from only a couple of HPV16-positive patients, and the survival association was reported for HPV16-positive patients. Expansion of candidate HPV-specific clones and E7-related TCR motifs was observed in the tumor microenvironment during treatment, whereas no such expansion was observed for non-HPV-specific T cells. In HPV16-positive patients, expansion of HPV-responsive T cells during chemoradiotherapy was associated with improved recurrence-free survival.

As to this clone: Its antigen is unknown. Base qualities are not recorded, but no much larger clone differs from it by a single base.

Repertoires were sampled repeatedly over the course of chemoradiotherapy, so clonal expansion could be followed in the tumor microenvironment. The TCR comes from a human donor with HPV-associated anogenital cancer. The sample here was taken from a patient who underwent chemoradiotherapy.

DNA sequence: TGTGCCAGCAGCCCGGGACAGGAGAAGGAAAAACTGTTTTTT. The translation is CASSPGQEKEKLFF. Recombination joined TRBV7-2 with TRBJ1-4, and 8 junctional nucleotides match TRBD1. The CDR3, from cysteine to phenylalanine, totals 14 residues. Kept here is only the CDR3 DNA, which spans 42 bases and is read in frame from base 1. The V end gives up 5 bases and the J end 8 bases, leaving 7 bases in the junction not matched to a gene. Reading the germline V gene gives CDR1 SGHTA and CDR2 FQGNSA. The CDR3 plus the reference TRBV7-2 and TRBJ1-4 genes for the other parts give the full variable domain: GAGVSQSPSNKVTEKGKDVELRCDPISGHTALYWYRQSLGQGLEFLIYFQGNSAPDKSGLPSDRFSAERTGGSVSTLTIQRTQQEDSAVYLCASSPGQEKEKLFFGSGTQLSVL.